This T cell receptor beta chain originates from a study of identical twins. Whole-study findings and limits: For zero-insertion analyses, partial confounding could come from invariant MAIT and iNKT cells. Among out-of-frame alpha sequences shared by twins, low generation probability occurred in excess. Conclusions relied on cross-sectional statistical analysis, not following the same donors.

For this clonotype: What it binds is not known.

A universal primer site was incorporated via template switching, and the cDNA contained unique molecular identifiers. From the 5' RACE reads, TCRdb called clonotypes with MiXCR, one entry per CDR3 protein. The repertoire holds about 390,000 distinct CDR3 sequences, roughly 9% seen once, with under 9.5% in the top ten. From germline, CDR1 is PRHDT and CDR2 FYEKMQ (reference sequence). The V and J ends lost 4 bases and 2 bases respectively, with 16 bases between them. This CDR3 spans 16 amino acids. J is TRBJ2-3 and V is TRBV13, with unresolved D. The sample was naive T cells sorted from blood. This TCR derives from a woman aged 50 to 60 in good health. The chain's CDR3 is CASSSRSSWTTDTQYF. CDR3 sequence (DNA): TGTGCCAGCAGCTCCCGGTCCTCCTGGACCACAGATACGCAGTATTTT.